This T cell receptor beta chain emerged from a study of cytomegalovirus exposure and HLA in healthy donors. Whole-study context: The 550 to 800 first-cohort repertoires and the roughly 120 validation repertoires shared the same platform, a later analysis reported.

This CDR3 has 15 residues. Unmatched junction bases numbered 11, after V lost 7 bases and J lost 3 bases. CDR1 and CDR2 (germline): ENHRY, SYGVKD. Donors were drawn from the approximately 120-subject validation cohort, separate from the approximately 700-subject first cohort. Clones were sequenced by immunoSEQ multiplex PCR, and TCRdb holds only the in-frame ones, with some missing. Of roughly 75,000 clones listed, 94% are singletons. Study-wide results and caveats: Cytomegalovirus association was assigned to more than 150 TCR beta chains. The tendency of first-cohort TCR clusters to co-occur in the 95 to 150 validation repertoires was the finding of a later analysis.

On this clone: Its antigen is as yet unknown.

Sequencing was done on a sample of PBMCs. The chain uses TRBV10-3 and TRBJ2-7, with 8 bases lining up with TRBD2. This receptor was obtained from a man aged 18 to 29 in good health and CMV-seropositive. The CDR3 here is CAIIRGGATCYEQYF. The CDR3 coding sequence is TGTGCCATCATACGGGGGGGGGCGACCTGCTACGAGCAGTACTTC.